This T cell receptor beta chain was retrieved from a study of blood T cell repertoires in COVID-19 (dated by TCRdb to 2020 to 2022). At the level of the whole study: Samples covering the acute and convalescent phases of COVID-19 were provided by collaborators in the United States, Italy and Spain. The prospective study material was composed of cDNA or gDNA derived from T cells, B-cell-depleted T cells, or PBMCs. The dataset comprised deeply sampled blood TCRbeta repertoires from subjects exposed to, actively infected with, or recovered from COVID-19. A freely available public database, intended as a resource for researchers studying the immune response to SARS-CoV-2, is where the repertoires were released. The samples were drawn from two sources: the first 160 participants of the ongoing ImmuneRACE study, and 1,254 subjects contributed by 6 global collaborators. Sample metadata almost always included a de-identified subject ID, COVID-19 status, age in years and sex. Where available, HLA class I and class II types were obtained from metadata supplied by the sample provider rather than from assay-based typing. The full study reports these points: The quantity of clinical and demographic metadata differed by source and by participant and was supplied without curation.

In regard to this clone: No antigen is known for it. There are no base qualities to consult, and no much larger clone falls within one base.

Taken from the germline V gene, the CDR1 and CDR2 loops are LGHNT and FRNRAP. Spanning cysteine to phenylalanine, the CDR3 consists of 12 amino acids. The entry retains the CDR3 DNA only, 36 bases that are in frame from base 1. Relative to germline, V is 8 bases shorter and J is 4 bases shorter, with 9 bases between their ends. At one collaborating source in Seattle, patients were enrolled during active infection and were followed longitudinally through the course of disease. Each collaborating institution followed its own protocols to collect whole blood in K2EDTA tubes. For TCRbeta analysis, collaborators shipped samples as frozen whole blood, isolated PBMCs, or DNA extracted from either of those sample types. TCRbeta CDR3 regions were amplified from genomic DNA using the immunoSEQ Assay, a bias-controlled multiplex PCR. For the original study's pipeline: The number of nucleated cells in each sample was estimated from the amplification of reference gene primers within the assay. Sequence reads were collapsed and filtered to measure the absolute abundance of every unique TCRbeta CDR3 rearrangement. Productive Simpson clonality was computed per sample as the square root of Simpson's diversity index over productive rearrangements. In its TCRdb copy, this immuneACCESS table keeps in-frame sequences only and misses some clones. Where compared with another copy, unresolved V genes explain less than half of these, and the others have no known cause. V, J and clone size reflect that table, while D and trimming were determined from the DNA. The table for this sample lists 200,000 to 250,000 clones; 85% to 90% of them were counted only once. Together, the top ten hold roughly 2.7% of the sample.

The chain employs TRBV12-5 and TRBJ1-3, with the D segment identity uncertain. The receptor comes from a young man with COVID-19, enrolled during active disease. The sample consisted of peripheral blood. The CDR3 here reads CASISTGNTIYF. Read as DNA, the sequence is TGTGCTAGTATAAGCACCGGAAACACCATATATTTT.